This T cell receptor beta chain was sequenced in a study of vaccination and CD4 T cells after COVID-19. Across the study: With a range of 35 to 161, the median interval from diagnosis to drawing post-COVID samples was roughly 91 days.

Researchers used the Oncomine TCR Beta short-read assay to sequence DNA from cultured CD4+ T cells. Each CDR3 protein gets one entry after TCRdb re-called the PCR reads with MiXCR. Of 10,000 to 15,000 distinct CDR3 sequences in the sample, approximately 69% are singletons; the top ten hold roughly 31%. The CDR3 consists of 15 residues. CDR1 DFQATT and CDR2 SNEGSKA come from the germline V gene (reference sequence). V was clipped by 2 bases and J by 6 bases, with 17 bases between them. On this clonotype itself: Its cognate antigen is unknown.

Treatment specified: approximately 9-day PBMC culture with coronavirus spike peptide pools or control peptides (ViraFEST assay). This receptor was identified in a human donor who had recovered from COVID-19. The specimen sequenced was CD4+ T cells from blood, cultured in vitro. The chain uses TRBV20-1 and TRBJ2-4; no clear D. In DNA, the CDR3 is TGCAGTGCTAGACCTCGGACCCTAATTGGAAACATTCAGTACTTC. It is translated as CSARPRTLIGNIQYF.